This T cell receptor beta chain appears in the sequencing data of a study of T cells after yellow fever vaccination. Study-wide points: Researchers cautioned that FACS-sorted repertoires could harbor abundant clonotypes contaminating from the bulk population. Boosting was followed by the reappearance of most primary-vaccination clones (roughly 95% CD4, about 90% CD8). Clonotypes shared by both compartments, CD4 and CD8, made up a small share.

A process of 5'RACE template switching, which added a universal primer site and UMIs, was used to make TCR cDNA. Via MiXCR, TCRdb re-called the 5' RACE reads, giving one row per CDR3 protein. The data show a few hundred thousand distinct CDR3 sequences, around 8.1% seen once. This clonotype appeared many times. What it binds is not known. J lost 7 bases, V lost 2 bases, and 6 bases had no gene match. CDR1 is MGHRA and CDR2 is YSYEKL in the germline V gene. This CDR3 is built from 14 residues. The sequence derives from a man between 18 and 29 years old who received the YFV17D yellow fever vaccine. The starting material was PBMCs, obtained about 41 days after the first yellow fever vaccination. This sequence joins TRBV4-1 and TRBJ1-1; 8 bases align to TRBD1. The CDR3 DNA follows: TGCGCCAGCAGCCAACCGACAGGGGAGGATGAAGCTTTCTTT. This gives the protein CASSQPTGEDEAFF.